The 3 T cell receptor beta chains reported below all come from one sample, sequenced in a study of shared clonotypes between healthy human individuals. Assay used: immunoSEQ multiplex PCR; TCRdb lists only in-frame clones, some missing. This table holds about 450,000 clones, 70% to 80% found once. Input material: PBMCs. These receptors originate from a middle-aged woman in good health. Some clones in this sample may be carry-over from other donors' samples.

There are a few counts of this clone. The chain employs TRBV19 and TRBJ1-5; 8 bases are shared with TRBD1. The CDR3 runs to 13 residues. Germline assignment: CDR1 LNHDA and CDR2 SQIVND (reference sequence). The V gene end was trimmed by 8 bases and the J gene end by 5 bases; junction bases not matched to a gene: 5. CDR3 DNA sequence: TGTGCCAGTTTACAGGGGGGTGATCAGCCCCAGCATTTT. It is translated as CASLQGGDQPQHF.

The chain combines TRBV2 with TRBJ2-1; D is uncertain. CDR3 length: 13 residues. Between the trimmed V and J ends, which lost 7 bases and 8 bases, there was a span of 15 bases. Germline V lookup: CDR1 SNHLY, CDR2 FYNNEI. The DNA for the CDR3 is TGTGCCAGCACCAGATCTGGGTCCGATGAGCAGTTCTTC. Its translation: CASTRSGSDEQFF. Looking up the rest from reference TRBV2 and TRBJ2-1 gives the full variable domain: EPEVTQTPSHQVTQMGQEVILRCVPISNHLYFYWYRQILGQKVEFLVSFYNNEISEKSEIFDDQFSVERPDGSNFTLKIRSTKLEDSAMYFCASTRSGSDEQFFGPGTRLTVL.

This clone came up once. V gene TRBV30 combines with J gene TRBJ2-1; 13 positions agree with TRBD2. CDR3 length equals 14 residues. V lost 4 bases and J lost 10; bases outside the gene matches: 7. Germline CDR1 is GTSNPN and CDR2 is SVGIG (reference sequence). CDR3 nucleotide sequence: TGTGCCTGGAAAGGACTAGCGGGAGTTCAAGAGCAGTTCTTC. Translated, it gives CAWKGLAGVQEQFF.